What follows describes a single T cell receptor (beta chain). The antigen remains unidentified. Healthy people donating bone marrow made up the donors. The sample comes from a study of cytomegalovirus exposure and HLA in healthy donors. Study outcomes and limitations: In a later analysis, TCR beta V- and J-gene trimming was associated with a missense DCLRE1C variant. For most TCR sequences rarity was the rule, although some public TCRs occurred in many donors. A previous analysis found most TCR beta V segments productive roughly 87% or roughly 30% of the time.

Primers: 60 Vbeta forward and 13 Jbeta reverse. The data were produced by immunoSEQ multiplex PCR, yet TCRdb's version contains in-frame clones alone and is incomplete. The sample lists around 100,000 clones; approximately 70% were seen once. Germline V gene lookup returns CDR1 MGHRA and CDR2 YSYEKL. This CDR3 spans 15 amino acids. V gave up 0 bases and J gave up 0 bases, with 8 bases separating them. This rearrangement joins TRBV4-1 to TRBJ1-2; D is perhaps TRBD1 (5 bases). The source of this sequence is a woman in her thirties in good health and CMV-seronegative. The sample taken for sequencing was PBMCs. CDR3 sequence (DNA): TGCGCCAGCAGCCAAGATCCGACAGCTAACTATGGCTACACCTTC. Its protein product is CASSQDPTANYGYTF.